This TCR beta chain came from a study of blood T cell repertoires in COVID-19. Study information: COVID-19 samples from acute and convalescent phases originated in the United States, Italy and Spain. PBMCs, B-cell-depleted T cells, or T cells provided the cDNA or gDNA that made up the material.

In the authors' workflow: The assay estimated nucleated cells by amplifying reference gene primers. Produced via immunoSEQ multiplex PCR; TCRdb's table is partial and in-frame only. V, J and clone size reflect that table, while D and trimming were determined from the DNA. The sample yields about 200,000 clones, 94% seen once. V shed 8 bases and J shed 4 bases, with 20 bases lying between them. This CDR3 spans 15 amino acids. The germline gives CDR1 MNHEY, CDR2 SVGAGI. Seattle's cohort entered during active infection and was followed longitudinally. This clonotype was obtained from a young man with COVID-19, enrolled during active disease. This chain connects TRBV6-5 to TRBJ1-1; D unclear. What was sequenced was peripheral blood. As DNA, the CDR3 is TGTGCCAGCTCCCCGACGGGGTGGGAGATCACTGAAGCTTTCTTT. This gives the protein CASSPTGWEITEAFF.